These 7 T cell receptor beta chains originate from one sample sequenced in a study of human T cells and chemical hapten exposure. Specified time point: patch test 1, 2 weeks after DPC sensitization. Treatment defined: therapeutic diphenylcyclopropenone sensitization with weekly scalp DPC. MiXCR, applied by TCRdb to the RACE reads, yields one record per CDR3 protein. The repertoire includes about 90,000 distinct CDR3 sequences, under 12% of them detected once, and roughly 2.4% sits in the top ten. The specimen comprised whole blood, sampled in connection with sensitization to the hapten diphenylcyclopropenone (DPC). Receptor source: a middle-aged man with alopecia areata. Some clones in this sample may be carry-over from other donors' samples.

There are a few counts of this clonotype. The chain has TRBV29-1 and TRBJ2-3, with TRBD2 matching 8 bases. Germline values: CDR1 SQVTM, CDR2 ANQGSEA. The CDR3 is 14 residues long. J gave up 6 bases and V 7 bases, and 12 bases lay outside the gene matches. The CDR3 loop is CSGERSGSGDTQYF. For the CDR3, the DNA is TGCAGCGGCGAGCGGAGCGGGAGTGGGGATACGCAGTATTTT.

The rearrangement joins TRBV6-2 or TRBV6-3 to TRBJ2-7; tentatively, D is TRBD2 (5 bases). V gave up 6 bases and J gave up 2 bases, with 8 bases separating them. This CDR3 has 12 amino acids. Per germline, CDR1 MNHEY and CDR2 SVGEGT. DNA of the CDR3: TGTGCCAGCAGGGAGCGGACCTACGAGCAGTACTTC. It is translated as CASRERTYEQYF.

This clonotype was seen many times. DNA for the CDR3: TGTGCCAGCAGTCCGGGACTAGCGGACTACAATGAGCAGTTCTTC. This encodes CASSPGLADYNEQFF. This chain uses TRBV28 with TRBJ2-1, with TRBD2 matching over 11 bases. The CDR3 has 15 residues. V dropped 5 bases and J dropped 3; count of bases not matched to a gene: 3. The germline V gene has CDR1 MDHEN and CDR2 SYDVKM.

Many counts were recorded for this clonotype. The J gene is TRBJ2-4, the V gene TRBV28; TRBD2 matches 11 bases. The CDR3 covers 18 residues. J lost 5 bases, V lost 3 bases, and 12 bases had no gene match. Germline V gene lookup returns CDR1 MDHEN and CDR2 SYDVKM. The DNA for the CDR3 is TGTGCCAGCAGTTTGGTACTAGCGGGAGCCAAGGTGGAAAACATTCAGTACTTC. Translating gives CASSLVLAGAKVENIQYF. Complete variable domain (other parts from reference TRBV28 and TRBJ2-4): DVKVTQSSRYLVKRTGEKVFLECVQDMDHENMFWYRQDPGLGLRLIYFSYDVKMKEKGDIPEGYSVSREKKERFSLILESASTNQTSMYLCASSLVLAGAKVENIQYFGAGTRLSVL.

In DNA, the CDR3 is TGCAGTACATCAAAGGGCGGCTACAATGAGCAGTTCTTC. Protein sequence: CSTSKGGYNEQFF. J is TRBJ2-1 and V is TRBV20-1; D call uncertain. V lost 8 bases to trimming and J lost 3 bases, with 14 bases between them. Germline V gives CDR1 DFQATT, CDR2 SNEGSKA (reference sequence). CDR3 length: 13 amino acids.

The chain combines TRBV7-6 with TRBJ2-3; 7 bases fit TRBD2. The CDR3 is 15 amino acids. CDR1 and CDR2 from the germline V gene are SGHVS and FNYEAQ. The J segment lost 3 bases and the V segment lost 4 bases, leaving 7 bases of the junction unmatched. This CDR3 is CASSSQRGETDTQYF. The CDR3 DNA follows: TGTGCCAGCAGCTCCCAACGGGGGGAAACAGATACGCAGTATTTT.

The chain combines TRBV29-1 with TRBJ2-5; D gene ambiguous. CDR1 and CDR2 from the germline V gene are SQVTM and ANQGSEA. The V end was cut by 7 bases, the J end by 3 bases, with 6 bases between. The CDR3 sequence is 10 residues long. The chain's CDR3 is CSGYKETQYF. CDR3 in DNA: TGCAGCGGCTACAAAGAGACCCAGTACTTC.